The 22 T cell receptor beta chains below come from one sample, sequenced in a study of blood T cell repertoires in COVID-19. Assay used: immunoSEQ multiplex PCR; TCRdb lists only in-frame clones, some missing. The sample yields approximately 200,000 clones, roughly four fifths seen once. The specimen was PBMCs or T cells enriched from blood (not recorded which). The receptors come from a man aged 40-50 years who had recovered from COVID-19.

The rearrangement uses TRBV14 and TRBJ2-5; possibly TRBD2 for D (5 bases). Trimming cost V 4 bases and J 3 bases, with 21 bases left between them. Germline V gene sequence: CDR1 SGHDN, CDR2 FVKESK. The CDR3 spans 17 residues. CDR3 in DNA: TGTGCCAGCAGCCCCAAACTGCGGGTCCCATCGGAAGAGACCCAGTACTTC. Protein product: CASSPKLRVPSEETQYF.

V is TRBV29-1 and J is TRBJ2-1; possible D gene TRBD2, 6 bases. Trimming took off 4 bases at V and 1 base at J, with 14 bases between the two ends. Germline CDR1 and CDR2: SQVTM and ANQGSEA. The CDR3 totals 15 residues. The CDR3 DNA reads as TGCAGCGTTGTGATCGGGAGTTGGTCCTACAATGAGCAGTTCTTC. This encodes CSVVIGSWSYNEQFF.

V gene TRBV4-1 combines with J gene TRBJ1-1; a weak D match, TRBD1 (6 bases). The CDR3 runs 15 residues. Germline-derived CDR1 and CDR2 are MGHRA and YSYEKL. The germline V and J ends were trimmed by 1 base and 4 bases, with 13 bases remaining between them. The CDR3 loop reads CASSQVQGPPTEAFF. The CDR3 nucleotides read TGCGCCAGCAGCCAAGTGCAGGGGCCCCCCACTGAAGCTTTCTTT.

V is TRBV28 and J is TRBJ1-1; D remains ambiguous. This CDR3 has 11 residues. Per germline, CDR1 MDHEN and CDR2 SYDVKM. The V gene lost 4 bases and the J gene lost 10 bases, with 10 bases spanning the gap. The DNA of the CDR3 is TGTGCCAGCAGTTCGGGGATCAGAGCTTTCTTT. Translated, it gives CASSSGIRAFF.

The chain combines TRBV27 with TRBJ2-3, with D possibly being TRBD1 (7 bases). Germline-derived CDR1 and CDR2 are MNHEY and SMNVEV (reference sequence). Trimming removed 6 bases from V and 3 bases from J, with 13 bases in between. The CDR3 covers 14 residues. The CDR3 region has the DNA TGTGCCAGCAGACCACAGGGGAGGACAGATACGCAGTATTTT. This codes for CASRPQGRTDTQYF.

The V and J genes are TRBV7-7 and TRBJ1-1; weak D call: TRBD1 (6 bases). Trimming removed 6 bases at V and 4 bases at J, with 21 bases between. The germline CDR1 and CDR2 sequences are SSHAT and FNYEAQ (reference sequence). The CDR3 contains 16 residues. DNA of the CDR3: TGTGCCAGCAGACCTCTATCCGGGGGGCTTGGCACTGAAGCTTTCTTT. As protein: CASRPLSGGLGTEAFF.

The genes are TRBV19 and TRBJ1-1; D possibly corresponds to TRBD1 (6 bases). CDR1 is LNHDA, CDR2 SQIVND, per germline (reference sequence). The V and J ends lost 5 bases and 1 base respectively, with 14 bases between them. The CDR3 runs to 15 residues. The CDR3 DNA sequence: TGTGCCAGTAGTCAACCCGGGACAACGAACACTGAAGCTTTCTTT. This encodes CASSQPGTTNTEAFF.

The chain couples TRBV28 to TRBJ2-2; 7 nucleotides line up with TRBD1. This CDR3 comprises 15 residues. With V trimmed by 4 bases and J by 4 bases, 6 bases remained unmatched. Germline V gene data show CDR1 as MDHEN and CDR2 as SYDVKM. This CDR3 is CASSYRGSGTGELFF. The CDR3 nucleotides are TGTGCCAGCAGTTACAGGGGCTCTGGCACCGGGGAGCTGTTTTTT.

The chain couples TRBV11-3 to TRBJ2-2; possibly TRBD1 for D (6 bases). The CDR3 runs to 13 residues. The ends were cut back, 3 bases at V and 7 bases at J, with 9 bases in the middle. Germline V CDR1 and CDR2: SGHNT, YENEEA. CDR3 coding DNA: TGTGCCAGCAGCTTGGGGGCCCTCGGGGAGCTGTTTTTT. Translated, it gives CASSLGALGELFF.

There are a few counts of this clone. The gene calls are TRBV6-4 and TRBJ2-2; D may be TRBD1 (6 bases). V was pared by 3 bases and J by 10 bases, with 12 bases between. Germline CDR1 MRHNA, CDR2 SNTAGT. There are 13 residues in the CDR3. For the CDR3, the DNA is TGTGCCAGCAGTGAAGAAGGACAGATGGAGCTGTTTTTT. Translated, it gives CASSEEGQMELFF.

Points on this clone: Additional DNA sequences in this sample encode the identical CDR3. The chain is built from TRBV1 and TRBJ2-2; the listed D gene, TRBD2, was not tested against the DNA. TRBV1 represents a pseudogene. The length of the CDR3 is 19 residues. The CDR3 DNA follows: TGCACCAGCAGTCAACTACATAAGACTAGCGGGAGATTGGGCGGGGAGCTGTTTTTT. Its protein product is CTSSQLHKTSGRLGGELFF.

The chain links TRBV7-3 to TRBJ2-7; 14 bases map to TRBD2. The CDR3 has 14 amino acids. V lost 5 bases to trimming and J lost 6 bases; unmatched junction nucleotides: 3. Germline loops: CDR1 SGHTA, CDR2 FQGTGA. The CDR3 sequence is CASSLGLAGGEQYF. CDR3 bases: TGTGCCAGCAGCCTAGGACTAGCGGGAGGCGAGCAGTACTTC.

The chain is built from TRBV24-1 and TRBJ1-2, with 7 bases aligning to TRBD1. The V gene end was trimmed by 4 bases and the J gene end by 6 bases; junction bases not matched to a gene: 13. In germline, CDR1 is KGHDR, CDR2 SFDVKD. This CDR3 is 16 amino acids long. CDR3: CATSDGQAKRVDGYTF. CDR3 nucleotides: TGTGCCACCAGTGACGGACAGGCCAAACGGGTTGATGGCTACACCTTC.

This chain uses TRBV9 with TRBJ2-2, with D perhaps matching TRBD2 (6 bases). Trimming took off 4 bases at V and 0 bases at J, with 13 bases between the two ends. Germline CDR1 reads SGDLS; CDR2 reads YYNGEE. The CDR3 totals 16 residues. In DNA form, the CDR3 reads TGTGCCAGCAGCCCGAGAGGGACTGCGAACACCGGGGAGCTGTTTTTT. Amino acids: CASSPRGTANTGELFF.

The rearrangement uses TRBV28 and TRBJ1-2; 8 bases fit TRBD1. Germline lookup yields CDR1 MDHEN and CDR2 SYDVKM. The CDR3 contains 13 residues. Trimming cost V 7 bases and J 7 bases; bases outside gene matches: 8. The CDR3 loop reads CASMDRVKTGYTF. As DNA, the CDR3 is TGTGCCAGCATGGACAGGGTGAAAACTGGCTACACCTTC.

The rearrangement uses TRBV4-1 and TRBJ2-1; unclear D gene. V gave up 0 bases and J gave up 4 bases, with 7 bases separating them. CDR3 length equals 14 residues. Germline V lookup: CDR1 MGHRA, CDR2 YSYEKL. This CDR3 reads CASSQDVRYNEQFF. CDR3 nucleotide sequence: TGCGCCAGCAGCCAAGACGTGCGGTACAATGAGCAGTTCTTC.

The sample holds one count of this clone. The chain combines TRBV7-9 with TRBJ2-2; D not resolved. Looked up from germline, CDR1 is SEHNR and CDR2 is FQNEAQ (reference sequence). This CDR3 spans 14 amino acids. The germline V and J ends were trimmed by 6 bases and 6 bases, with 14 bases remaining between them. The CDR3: CASSFRLLPGELFF. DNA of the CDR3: TGTGCCAGCAGTTTCAGACTCCTTCCCGGGGAGCTGTTTTTT.

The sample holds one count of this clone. CDR3 sequence: CASSETTYDGYTF. The DNA for the CDR3 is TGCGCCAGCAGCGAAACTACGTATGATGGCTACACCTTC. V gene TRBV10-2 combines with J gene TRBJ1-2; no clear D. The CDR3 contains 13 residues. V lost 6 bases to trimming and J lost 6 bases, with 14 bases between them. Germline-derived CDR1 and CDR2 are WSHSY and SAAADI.

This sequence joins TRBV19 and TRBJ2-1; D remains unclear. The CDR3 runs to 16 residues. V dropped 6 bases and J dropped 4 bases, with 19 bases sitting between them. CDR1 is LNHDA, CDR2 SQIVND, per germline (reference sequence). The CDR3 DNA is TGTGCCAGTAGCCCCGGCCCGGGTTTAGGTTACAATGAGCAGTTCTTC. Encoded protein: CASSPGPGLGYNEQFF.

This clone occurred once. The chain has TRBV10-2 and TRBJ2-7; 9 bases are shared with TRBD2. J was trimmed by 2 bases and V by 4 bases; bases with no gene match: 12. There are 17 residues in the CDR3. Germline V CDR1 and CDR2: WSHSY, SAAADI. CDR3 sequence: CASSGGRAVGGAYEQYF. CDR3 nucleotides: TGCGCCAGCAGTGGCGGGAGGGCCGTCGGAGGGGCCTACGAGCAGTACTTC.

The CDR3 DNA sequence: TGTGCCAGCAGTCGTAGCGGGTCTGAAGCTTTCTTT. It yields the protein CASSRSGSEAFF. The chain employs TRBV12-3 or TRBV12-4 and TRBJ1-1; D call uncertain. The V end lost 5 bases, the J end lost 6 bases, and 10 bases lay between the germline ends. The CDR3 is 12 residues long.

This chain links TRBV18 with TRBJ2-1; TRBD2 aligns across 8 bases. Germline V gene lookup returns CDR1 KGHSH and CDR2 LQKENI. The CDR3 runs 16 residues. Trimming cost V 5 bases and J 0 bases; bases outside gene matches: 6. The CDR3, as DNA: TGTGCCAGCTCAGTTACTAGCGGAATCTCCTACAATGAGCAGTTCTTC. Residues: CASSVTSGISYNEQFF.